The 3 T cell receptor beta chains listed next were all sequenced from one sample in a study of shared clonotypes between healthy human individuals. Libraries were prepared by immunoSEQ multiplex PCR; TCRdb keeps only in-frame clonotypes and omits some of them. The sample carries 2 million to 2.5 million clones, 90% to 96% recorded once. The material sequenced was naive CD4+ T cells sorted from blood. Subset specified: CD45RA+ positively selected. These TCRs come from a man aged 18 to 30 in good health.

The chain links TRBV27 to TRBJ1-6, with D possibly matching TRBD1 (6 bases). CDR1 is MNHEY and CDR2 is SMNVEV in the germline V gene (reference sequence). This CDR3 is 16 amino acids long. V dropped 6 bases and J dropped 9 bases, with 21 bases sitting between them. CDR3: CASRSLQGLLGSPLHF. In DNA form, the CDR3 reads TGTGCCAGCAGATCTTTGCAGGGGCTCTTGGGTTCACCCCTCCACTTT.

The genes are TRBV6-5 and TRBJ2-1; TRBD2 is a possible D gene (6 bases). Looked up from germline, CDR1 is MNHEY and CDR2 is SVGAGI. Trimming took off 7 bases at V and 7 bases at J, with 14 bases between the two ends. The CDR3 length is 13 residues. The CDR3 region has the DNA TGTGCCAGCACCCGGACGGCGGGGAATGAGCAGTTCTTC. Its translation: CASTRTAGNEQFF.

The chain links TRBV15 to TRBJ2-7; 7 bases align to TRBD2. V lost 1 base to trimming and J lost 5 bases; unmatched junction nucleotides: 8. The CDR3 runs 15 residues. The germline gives CDR1 LNHNV, CDR2 YYDKDF (reference sequence). The CDR3 coding sequence is TGTGCCACCAGCAGAGGACAAGCAGGGAGGGACGAGCAGTACTTC. It specifies CATSRGQAGRDEQYF.